This is a list of T cell receptor beta chains from one sample in a study of blood T cell repertoires in COVID-19. Method: immunoSEQ multiplex PCR; TCRdb's copy keeps in-frame clones and lacks some. This table holds roughly 160,000 clones, around 67% found once. The sample consisted of peripheral blood. Receptors were obtained from a woman of 80 years or more with acute or convalescent COVID-19. Both conserved end residues are part of each CDR3. D genes are given only for firm matches. Not every row has a clone size; where given, it reads once, few, many or a size class.

NA TRBJ2-7 TRBV29-1 NA TGCAGCGTAGCAAGACCGGGATCCTACGAGCAGTACTTC CSVARPGSYEQYF
NA TRBJ2-7 TRBV6-5 NA TGTGCCAGCAGACCCCAGGGCCCCTACGAGCAGTACTTC CASRPQGPYEQYF
few TRBJ2-3 TRBV5-1 NA TGCGCCAGCAGCACGACATTTTTGGATACGCAGTATTTT CASSTTFLDTQYF
NA TRBJ2-3 TRBV19 NA TGTGCCAGTAGTATGATTAGCGGCACAGATACGCAGTATTTT CASSMISGTDTQYF
once TRBJ2-1 TRBV24-1 NA TGTGCCACCAGTGGAAGTGTGAGTGAAGCAACCAATGAGCAGTTCTTC CATSGSVSEATNEQFF
few TRBJ1-4 TRBV18 NA TGTGCCAGCCCAAACCCACAGGAAAATGAAAAACTGTTTTTT CASPNPQENEKLFF
NA TRBJ2-2 TRBV7-9 TRBD2 TGTGCCAGCCGGACTAGCGAGCGGTCCGGGGAGCTGTTTTTT CASRTSERSGELFF
NA TRBJ2-2 TRBV10-3 TRBD2 TGTGCCATCAGTGAACTAGCGGGGTCCTCGAACACCGGGGAGCTGTTTTTT CAISELAGSSNTGELFF
NA TRBJ1-6 TRBV28 NA TGTGCCAGCAGTACTATTAGTAATTCACCCCTCCACTTT CASSTISNSPLHF
few TRBJ1-4 TRBV28 NA TGTGCCAGCAGTTTAAAGGGACTGCGAGAAAAACTGTTTTTT CASSLKGLREKLFF
once TRBJ2-5 TRBV11-3 NA TGTGCCAGCAGCCGCACCGAGTCCCAAGAGACCCAGTACTTC CASSRTESQETQYF
NA TRBJ2-2 TRBV7-3 NA TGTGCCAGCAGCTTAAGGGACATTGGACCGACACACACCGGGGAGCTGTTTTTT CASSLRDIGPTHTGELFF
few TRBJ2-1 TRBV10-1 TRBD2 TGCGCCAGCAGTTTTTCTAGCGGGAGGAACGAGCAGTTCTTC CASSFSSGRNEQFF
NA TRBJ2-1 TRBV5-1 TRBD2 TGCGCCAGCAGCTTGGTATTAGCGGGAGAGGGTGAGCAGTTCTTC CASSLVLAGEGEQFF
NA TRBJ2-1 TRBV14 NA TGTGCCAGCAGCCAAGAATGGGGGCGAGGGGATGTGAAACAGTTCTTC CASSQEWGRGDVKQFF
NA TRBJ1-2 TRBV6-6 NA TGTGCCAGCAGTAGGCTAGGAGGATCCCTTGGCTACACCTTC CASSRLGGSLGYTF
NA TRBJ1-1 TRBV18 TRBD1 TGTGCCAGCTCACCGGGACAGGGTTTGAACACTGAAGCTTTCTTT CASSPGQGLNTEAFF
NA TRBJ1-5 TRBV5-6 TRBD1 TGTGCCAGCAGCTTTTACGACAGGGCCAATCAGCCCCAGCATTTT CASSFYDRANQPQHF
NA TRBJ1-4 TRBV2 NA TGTGCCAGCAGTGGCAGTATTGAAAAACTGTTTTTT CASSGSIEKLFF
few TRBJ1-4 TRBV12-3/TRBV12-4 NA TGTGCCAGCAAAGGGACAATTAATGAAAAACTGTTTTTT CASKGTINEKLFF
few TRBJ2-1 TRBV30 NA TGTGCCTGGAGTGTATGGGAGAATCTCTACAATGAGCAGTTCTTC CAWSVWENLYNEQFF
once TRBJ2-3 TRBV28 TRBD1 TGTGCCAGCAGTTTTCAGGGGGCAAAAGATACGCAGTATTTT CASSFQGAKDTQYF
NA TRBJ2-2 TRBV11-3 NA TGTGCCAGCAGCTACCGAGGGGGGGAGCTGTTTTTT CASSYRGGELFF
once TRBJ2-7 TRBV5-6 TRBD2 TGTGCCAGCAGCCTACGTGGACTAGCGGGTACCGAGCAGTACTTC CASSLRGLAGTEQYF
NA TRBJ2-3 TRBV10-1 TRBD1 TGCGCCAGCAGTGCGGACAGGGGCACAGATACGCAGTATTTT CASSADRGTDTQYF
NA TRBJ2-5 TRBV23-1 TRBD1 TGCGCCAGCAGTCAGTGCCGGGACAGGGGTAAAAAGACCCAGTACTTC CASSQCRDRGKKTQYF
NA TRBJ1-1 TRBV19 TRBD1 TGTGCCAGTAGTGGGACAGAGGGGAACACTGAAGCTTTCTTT CASSGTEGNTEAFF
NA TRBJ2-3 TRBV6-6 NA TGTGCCAGCGGGAGTGGCGTAGATACGCAGTATTTT CASGSGVDTQYF
NA TRBJ1-5 TRBV2 NA TGTGCCAGCAGTGAGGGGAGGTCCGGTCAGCCCCAGCATTTT CASSEGRSGQPQHF
NA TRBJ1-6 TRBV7-9 NA TGTGCCAGCAGCCCGCCCGGACCGGGAGGAGGCTCACCCCTCCACTTT CASSPPGPGGGSPLHF
NA TRBJ2-1 TRBV10-3 NA TGTGCCATCAGTGAACCTAGCTCCTACAATGAGCAGTTCTTC CAISEPSSYNEQFF
NA TRBJ1-1 TRBV6-1 TRBD1 TGTGCCAGCAGTGAAGCATATACAGGGGAGAACACTGAAGCTTTCTTT CASSEAYTGENTEAFF
NA TRBJ2-1 TRBV11-2 TRBD1 TGTGCCAGCAGCTCCGGACAGGGCGGCTTTGATGAGCAGTTCTTC CASSSGQGGFDEQFF
NA TRBJ2-5 TRBV18 TRBD1 TGTGCCAGCTCACCAGGGACAGGCCGAGAGACCCAGTACTTC CASSPGTGRETQYF
once TRBJ2-2 TRBV9 NA TGTGCCAGCAGCGTTTTACGGGACACCGGGGAGCTGTTTTTT CASSVLRDTGELFF
NA TRBJ1-5 TRBV6-4 NA TGTGCCAGCAGCGACTACAGACACGCGGGGACTCGAAATCAGCCCCAGCATTTT CASSDYRHAGTRNQPQHF
NA TRBJ2-7 TRBV7-9 NA TGTGCCAGCAGCTCCGGCGGCGGGAAGTACTTC CASSSGGGKYF
NA TRBJ1-2 TRBV28 NA TGTGCCAGCAGTTTAAGGTCAAGCGACTATGGCTACACCTTC CASSLRSSDYGYTF
once TRBJ1-2 TRBV2 TRBD1 TGTGCCAGCAGTGACAGGGGGGCTTATGGCTACACCTTC CASSDRGAYGYTF
NA TRBJ1-4 TRBV28 TRBD1 TGTGCCAGCAGTCAGGGGGGAACTAATGAAAAACTGTTTTTT CASSQGGTNEKLFF